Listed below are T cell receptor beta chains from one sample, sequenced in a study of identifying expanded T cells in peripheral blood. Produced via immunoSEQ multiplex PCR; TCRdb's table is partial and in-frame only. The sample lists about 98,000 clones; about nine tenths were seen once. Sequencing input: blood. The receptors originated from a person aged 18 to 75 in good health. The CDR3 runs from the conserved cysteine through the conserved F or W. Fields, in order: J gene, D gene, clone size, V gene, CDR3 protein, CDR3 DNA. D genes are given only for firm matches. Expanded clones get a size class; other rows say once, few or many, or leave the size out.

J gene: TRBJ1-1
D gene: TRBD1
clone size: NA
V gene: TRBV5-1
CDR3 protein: CASSLAGQGAYTEAFF
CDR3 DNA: TGCGCCAGCAGCTTGGCGGGACAGGGGGCGTACACTGAAGCTTTCTTT

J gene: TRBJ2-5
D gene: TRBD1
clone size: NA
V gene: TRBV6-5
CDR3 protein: CASRDRELFETQYF
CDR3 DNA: TGTGCCAGCAGGGACAGGGAGTTGTTCGAGACCCAGTACTTC

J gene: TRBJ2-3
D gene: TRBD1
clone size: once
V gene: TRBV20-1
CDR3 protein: CSGGGGDTQYF
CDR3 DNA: TGCAGTGGAGGGGGCGGAGATACGCAGTATTTT

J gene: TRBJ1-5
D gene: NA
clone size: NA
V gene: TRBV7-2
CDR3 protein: CASSLAVNQPQHF
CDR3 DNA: TGTGCCAGCAGCTTGGCAGTCAATCAGCCCCAGCATTTT

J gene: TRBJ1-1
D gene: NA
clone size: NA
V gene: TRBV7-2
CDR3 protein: CASSLRGSMNTEAFF
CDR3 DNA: TGTGCCAGCAGCCTCCGGGGATCCATGAACACTGAAGCTTTCTTT

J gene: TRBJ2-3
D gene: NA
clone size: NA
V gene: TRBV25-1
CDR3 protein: CASSESGPGDTQYF
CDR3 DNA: TGTGCCAGCAGTGAGTCTGGGCCAGGAGATACGCAGTATTTT

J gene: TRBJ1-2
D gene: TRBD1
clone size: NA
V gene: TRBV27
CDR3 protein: CASSRQGADGYTF
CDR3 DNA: TGTGCCAGCAGCCGACAGGGGGCGGATGGCTACACCTTC

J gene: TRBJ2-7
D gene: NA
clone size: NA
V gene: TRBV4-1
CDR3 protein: CASSQVILNQAYEQYF
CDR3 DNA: TGCGCCAGCAGCCAAGTAATCCTGAATCAGGCCTACGAGCAGTACTTC

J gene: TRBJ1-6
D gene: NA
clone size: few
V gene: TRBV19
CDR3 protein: CASSNRDDSPLHF
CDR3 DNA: TGTGCCAGTAGTAACAGGGACGATTCACCCCTCCACTTT

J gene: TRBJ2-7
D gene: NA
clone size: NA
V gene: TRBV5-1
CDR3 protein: CASSRDREGYEQYF
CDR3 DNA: TGCGCCAGCAGCCGGGATAGAGAGGGATACGAGCAGTACTTC